Detailed here is one TCR beta chain. Germline lookup yields CDR1 SGHNT and CDR2 YYREEE (reference sequence). The CDR3 covers 15 residues. The ends lost 4 bases at V and 4 bases at J; junction bases unmatched: 8. MiXCR, run by TCRdb on the RACE reads, gives a single entry per CDR3 protein. This table has 80,000 to 95,000 distinct CDR3 sequences, roughly 11% appearing once. The sample belongs to a study of human T cells and chemical hapten exposure. Study context: Weekly scalp doses of diphenylcyclopropenone were given to patients during the roughly 26-week study. Enrolled patients were predominantly female and had alopecia areata, totalis or universalis. Minor volume differences among pooled libraries chiefly drove per-sample TCR yield variation.

Sample time point: patch test 2, 6 weeks after DPC sensitization. Treatment indicated: therapeutic diphenylcyclopropenone sensitization with weekly scalp DPC. The rearrangement joins TRBV5-4 to TRBJ1-1; the match to TRBD1 covers 9 bases. The material was whole blood, obtained in connection with sensitization to the hapten diphenylcyclopropenone (DPC). This clonotype originated in a man aged 18 to 35 with alopecia areata. Some clones in this sample may be carry-over from other donors' samples. The CDR3 bases are TGTGCCAGCAGCCCGACAGGGGGTAGGGGCACTGAAGCTTTCTTT. Its translation is CASSPTGGRGTEAFF. Combining the CDR3 with reference TRBV5-4 and TRBJ1-1 gives the whole variable domain ETGVTQSPTHLIKTRGQQVTLRCSSQSGHNTVSWYQQALGQGPQFIFQYYREEENGRGNFPPRFSGLQFPNYSSELNVNALELDDSALYLCASSPTGGRGTEAFFGQGTRLTVV.